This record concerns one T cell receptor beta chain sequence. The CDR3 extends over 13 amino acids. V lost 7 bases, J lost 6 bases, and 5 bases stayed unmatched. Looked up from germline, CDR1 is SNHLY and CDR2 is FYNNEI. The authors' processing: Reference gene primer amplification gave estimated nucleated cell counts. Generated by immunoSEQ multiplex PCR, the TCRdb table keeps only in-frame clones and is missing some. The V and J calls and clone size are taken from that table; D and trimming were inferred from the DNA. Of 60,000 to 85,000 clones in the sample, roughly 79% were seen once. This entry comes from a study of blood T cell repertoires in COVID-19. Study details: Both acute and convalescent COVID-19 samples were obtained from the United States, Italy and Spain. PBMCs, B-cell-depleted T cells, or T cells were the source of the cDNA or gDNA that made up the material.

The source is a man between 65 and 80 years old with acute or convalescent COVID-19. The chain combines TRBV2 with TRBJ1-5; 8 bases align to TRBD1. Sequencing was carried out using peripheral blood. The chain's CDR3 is CASNQGAIQPQHF. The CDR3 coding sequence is TGTGCCAGCAACCAGGGGGCGATTCAGCCCCAGCATTTT.